Sequencing of this T cell receptor (beta chain) was carried out in a study of T cells in Graves' hyperthyroidism and ophthalmopathy. Graves' hyperthyroidism without ophthalmopathy progression within 18 months was termed stable. Patients aged 18 to 65 had newly diagnosed hyperthyroidism lasting under 2 months. Study findings and constraints: Ophthalmopathy and stable hyperthyroidism were separated by a 13 V-J model. Blood samples included most of the expanded thyroid clonotypes exceeding 0.001.

With regard to this clonotype: The antigen is not known.

The source material, RNA transcripts, was used to amplify TCR beta CDR3 regions. First-round RT-PCR targeting the TCR CDR3 was performed with the HTBI primer set. MiXCR, applied by TCRdb to the multiplex PCR reads, yields one record per CDR3 protein. The profile shows 600,000 to 750,000 distinct CDR3 sequences, about 18% of them singletons. The germline V and J ends were trimmed by 4 bases and 3 bases, with 13 bases remaining between them. The CDR3 is made up of 15 amino acids. In germline, CDR1 is LGHNA, CDR2 YSLEER. The sample taken for sequencing was blood. This receptor was taken from a man in his forties or fifties with Graves' hyperthyroidism. The chain joins TRBV4-3 to TRBJ1-3; D may be TRBD1 (5 bases). The CDR3 region is CASSRDGGVGNTIYF. The DNA of the CDR3 is TGCGCCAGCAGCCGGGACGGAGGGGTTGGAAACACCATATATTTT.